The rows below give T cell receptor beta chains drawn from one sample of a study of blood T cell repertoires in COVID-19. Only in-frame clones appear in the TCRdb table, and some are missing; sequencing was by immunoSEQ multiplex PCR. In the table there are 150,000 to 200,000 clones, 78% of which are singletons. The sample was peripheral blood. These receptors all stem from a woman older than 75 with active or convalescent COVID-19. Both conserved end residues are part of each CDR3. The D gene is left open where the match is weak. Size values are once, few and many counts, or a class for expanded clones, and some rows have none.

d_call	v_call	clone_size	j_call	cdr3_nt	cdr3_aa
-	TRBV3-1/TRBV3-2	-	TRBJ2-1	TGTGCCAGCAGCAAGGAGACAGGAGCTAGGCAGTTCTTC	CASSKETGARQFF
-	TRBV10-3	-	TRBJ1-2	TGTGCCATCAGTCTCAGACAGGACACCTATGGCTACACCTTC	CAISLRQDTYGYTF
TRBD2	TRBV28	-	TRBJ2-5	TGTGCCAGCAGGGATTCCCGGCGGGGGGGCGTAGAGACCCAGTACTTC	CASRDSRRGGVETQYF
-	TRBV3-1/TRBV3-2	once	TRBJ1-6	TGTGCCAGCAGCCCGGGACAATATTCACCCCTCCACTTT	CASSPGQYSPLHF
-	TRBV29-1	-	TRBJ1-2	TGCAGCGCTTCATACAGGGCTAACTATGGCTACACCTTC	CSASYRANYGYTF
-	TRBV6-5	-	TRBJ1-2	TGTGCCAGCAGGGACAGCCACTATGGCTACACCTTC	CASRDSHYGYTF
-	TRBV3-1/TRBV3-2	-	TRBJ2-7	TGTGCCAGCAGCCTCAGGGGAACCTACGAGCAGTACTTC	CASSLRGTYEQYF
-	TRBV4-3	many	TRBJ2-5	TGCGCCAGCAGCCAAGGTCCGGTACAAGAGACCCAGTACTTC	CASSQGPVQETQYF
TRBD1	TRBV16	-	TRBJ2-3	TGTGCCAGCAGCCCACGGGACAGGAGCACAGATACGCAGTATTTT	CASSPRDRSTDTQYF
-	TRBV29-1	-	TRBJ1-1	TGCAGCGTGGACGACTTGCGGGAGGATCCGAACACTGAAGCTTTCTTT	CSVDDLREDPNTEAFF
TRBD1	TRBV12-3/TRBV12-4	-	TRBJ1-1	TGTGCCAGCGGTTCGGACAGGGGCGCTGAAGCTTTCTTT	CASGSDRGAEAFF
TRBD1	TRBV2	-	TRBJ1-1	TGTGCCAGCAGTGCCGTGACAGGGGCGGGAGCTTTCTTT	CASSAVTGAGAFF
-	TRBV5-5	-	TRBJ2-7	TGTGCCAGCAGCTACCCCGGGACACCGGGTCGGCAGTACTTC	CASSYPGTPGRQYF
TRBD1	TRBV19	few	TRBJ1-4	TGTGCCAGTAGTACCCGGCGCGAGACAGGGAATGAAAAACTGTTTTTT	CASSTRRETGNEKLFF
TRBD2	TRBV2	-	TRBJ2-2	TGTGCCAGCACGGGCGGCGGGGGGGCCGTTGGCGGGGAGCTGTTTTTT	CASTGGGGAVGGELFF
-	TRBV19	-	TRBJ1-2	TGTGCCAGTAGCCTGGTGAGCAGCGCCTACTATGGCTACACCTTC	CASSLVSSAYYGYTF
-	TRBV28	-	TRBJ1-2	TGTGCCAGCAGACTAACCGCTAACTATGGCTACACCTTC	CASRLTANYGYTF
-	TRBV28	-	TRBJ1-2	TGTGCCAGCAGTGAAGGAGGGACCGTGTCTTATGGCTACACCTTC	CASSEGGTVSYGYTF
-	TRBV6-5	-	TRBJ1-4	TGTGCCAGCATGTTATCATTTAGCAAACTGTTTTTT	CASMLSFSKLFF
-	TRBV6-1	once	TRBJ1-1	TGTGCCAGCAGTGACCGGTGGAACACTGAAGCTTTCTTT	CASSDRWNTEAFF
-	TRBV4-3	-	TRBJ2-1	TGCGCCAGCAGCCAAGGGTGGTGGGCGAGCTCCTACAATGAGCAGTTCTTC	CASSQGWWASSYNEQFF
-	TRBV9	-	TRBJ2-5	TGTGCCAGCAGCATCGGGAGTCCCCAAGAGACCCAGTACTTC	CASSIGSPQETQYF
TRBD1	TRBV7-8	-	TRBJ2-5	TGTGCCAGCAGCCAGGGCAGGGGGGAGACCCAGTACTTC	CASSQGRGETQYF
TRBD1	TRBV19	-	TRBJ1-5	TGTGCCAGTATGGGACAGGGGGCTCAGCCCCAGCATTTT	CASMGQGAQPQHF
-	TRBV6-2/TRBV6-3	-	TRBJ1-1	TGTGCCAGCAGTTACACCAGGGTTGGTACTGAAGCTTTCTTT	CASSYTRVGTEAFF
TRBD2	TRBV27	once	TRBJ2-3	TGTGCCAGCAGTTATAGCGGGGGGGCCGGGTCAGATACGCAGTATTTT	CASSYSGGAGSDTQYF
TRBD2	TRBV28	-	TRBJ2-5	TGTGCCAGCAGGAGCGGGGGACGGGGATTGGTAGAGACCCAGTACTTC	CASRSGGRGLVETQYF
TRBD2	TRBV3-1/TRBV3-2	-	TRBJ2-7	TGTGCCAGCAGCCAAGTGAGACTAGCGGGGCGGGAGCAGTACTTC	CASSQVRLAGREQYF
-	TRBV7-2	-	TRBJ1-2	TGTGCCAGCAGCTTCCGGGGCCGGGGGGTACGCTCGCGCTATGGCTACACCTTC	CASSFRGRGVRSRYGYTF
-	TRBV13	-	TRBJ1-4	TGTGCCAGCAGCCTAGGACAGAATGAAAAACTGTTTTTT	CASSLGQNEKLFF
-	TRBV3-1/TRBV3-2	-	TRBJ2-1	TGTGCCAGCCGGCCGACAGGTCGCGGTGAGCAGTTCTTC	CASRPTGRGEQFF
TRBD1	TRBV14	-	TRBJ1-6	TGTGCCAGCAGCCTCGGGACAGCCGGAGCGGCCCTCCACTTT	CASSLGTAGAALHF
-	TRBV4-1	-	TRBJ2-7	TGCGCCAGCAGCCAAGGGGCGATTGCGACCAGCTACGAGCAGTACTTC	CASSQGAIATSYEQYF
TRBD2	TRBV19	-	TRBJ2-2	TGTGCCAGTACCCCCCCGGGACTAGCGGGGGGGAACACCGGGGAGCTGTTTTTT	CASTPPGLAGGNTGELFF
TRBD1	TRBV18	-	TRBJ1-1	TGTGCCAGCTCACCGCAAAGGGACAGGCAAAAAGAAGCTTTCTTT	CASSPQRDRQKEAFF
TRBD1	TRBV11-2	-	TRBJ1-4	TGTGCCAGCAGCTTCGACAGGGGTAATGAAAAACTGTTTTTT	CASSFDRGNEKLFF
-	TRBV28	-	TRBJ2-6	TGTGCCACCGGAGGTGGGGCCAACGTCCTGACTTTC	CATGGGANVLTF
-	TRBV4-3	few	TRBJ1-2	TGCGCCAGCAGCCAGGGGGGGCAGGACCTTAATGGCTACACCTTC	CASSQGGQDLNGYTF
-	TRBV4-2	few	TRBJ2-7	TGTGCCAGCAGCCAAGGACAGTTAGGGTCCTCCTACGAGCAGTACTTC	CASSQGQLGSSYEQYF
-	TRBV5-4	-	TRBJ2-3	TGTGCCAGCAGCTTGGTGTCTCGGGGTGGAACAGATACGCAGTATTTT	CASSLVSRGGTDTQYF
-	TRBV24-1	-	TRBJ1-2	TGTGCCACCAGTGACGGGGTAGGTTATGGCTACACCTTC	CATSDGVGYGYTF
TRBD2	TRBV27	-	TRBJ2-1	TGTGCCAGCAGTTTGGGGGCCGAGGTTAGCGGGGGGGCCCATGAGCAGTTCTTC	CASSLGAEVSGGAHEQFF